This T cell receptor (beta chain) is drawn from a study of T cells after yellow fever vaccination. This clonotype was observed a handful of times. One entry per CDR3 protein, called by TCRdb with MiXCR from the 5' RACE reads. The sample records 200,000 to 300,000 distinct CDR3 sequences, 6% to 7.5% being singletons. Germline-derived CDR1 and CDR2 are SGHTA and FQGNSA. The CDR3 runs 14 residues. The germline V and J ends were trimmed by 4 bases and 4 bases, with 12 bases remaining between them. V gene TRBV7-2 combines with J gene TRBJ2-3, with D possibly matching TRBD2 (5 bases). This receptor was taken from a man aged 25-45 years who received the YFV17D yellow fever vaccine. The input for sequencing was CD4+ T cells sorted from PBMCs, taken 15 days after the yellow fever booster vaccination. CDR3 sequence (DNA): TGTGCCAGCAGCTACGGCCCGGGGTCAGATACGCAGTATTTT. Encoded protein: CASSYGPGSDTQYF.